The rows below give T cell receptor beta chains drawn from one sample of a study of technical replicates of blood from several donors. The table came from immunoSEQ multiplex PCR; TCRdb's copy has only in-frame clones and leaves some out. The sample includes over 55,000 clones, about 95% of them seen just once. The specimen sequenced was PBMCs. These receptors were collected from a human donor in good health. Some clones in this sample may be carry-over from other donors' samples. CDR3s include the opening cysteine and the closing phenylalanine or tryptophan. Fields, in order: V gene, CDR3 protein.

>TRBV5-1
CASVGLAGEDTQYF
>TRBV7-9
CASSLTSGRAVETQYF
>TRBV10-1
CASSPWGERSTGELFF
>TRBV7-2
CASSLGQGERFF
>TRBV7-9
CASSLIAFRNTEAFF
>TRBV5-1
CASSATSGRSGTGELFF
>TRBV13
CASSLEGQGRLNTEAFF
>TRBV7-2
CASSLAGGSQNEQYF
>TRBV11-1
CASSPGGASGRYTGELFF
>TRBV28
CASSSSTGGRSGYTF
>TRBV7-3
CASSLGVGGLLNEQFF
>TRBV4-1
CASSQQVQGALQPQHF
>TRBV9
CASSVRSGTANTGELFF
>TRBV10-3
CAISESRGNEQFF
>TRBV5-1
CASSPRDITETQYF
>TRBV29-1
CSVPPGTSPNNEQFF
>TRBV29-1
CSALTVMNTEAFF
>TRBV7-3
CASSPLSGELFF
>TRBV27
CASRVAGNSNQPQHF
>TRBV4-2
CASSQDSGYTF
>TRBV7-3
CASSPTGGRNSPLHF
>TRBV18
CASSAGQTYGYTF
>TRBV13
CASSVTRSSYNEQFF
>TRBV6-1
CASTQGASGINEQFF
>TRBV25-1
CASSRAGESLQYF
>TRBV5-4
CASSRDPSGGTGTQYF
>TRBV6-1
CASSEGLAGGGEQFF
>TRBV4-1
CASSQVGQRGGYTF
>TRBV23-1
CASSQWDRSTGNTIYF
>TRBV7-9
CASSLQLGPSHEQYF
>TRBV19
CASRDDRSYYGYTF
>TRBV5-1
CASRLGQPQETQYF
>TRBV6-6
CASRTGTGLSPGQHF
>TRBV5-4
CASSLDRAHYGYTF
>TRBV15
CATSRGLERLASYNEQFF
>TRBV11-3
CASSEGQGYEQYF
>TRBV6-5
CASRMPSGGNEQFF
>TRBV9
CASSVYRDRGTGELFF
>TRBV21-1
CASSKVVEVHYGYTF
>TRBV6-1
CASSVSSRGAYEQYF
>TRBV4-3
CASSQGGQGRVLTF